A single T cell receptor beta chain is shown here with its context. Its antigen is not known. Sequencing was performed with immunoSEQ multiplex PCR; in TCRdb, only in-frame clones are kept and a portion is missing. The data contain approximately 140,000 clones, roughly 90% of them singletons. The germline V gene encodes CDR1 MNHEY and CDR2 SMNVEV (reference sequence). The CDR3 consists of 14 residues. Trimming pared 6 bases from V and 2 bases from J, leaving 14 bases between. This record belongs to a study of T cell responses to AZD1222 COVID-19 vaccine. Study results and caveats: The repertoires were collected only after the peak T cell response. Following two doses of AZD1222, Spike-specific TCR breadth and depth rose.

This rearrangement joins TRBV27 to TRBJ2-7; tentatively, D is TRBD2 (6 bases). The clonotype was recovered from an adult who received the AZD1222 COVID-19 vaccine. The sequencing here drew on peripheral blood, taken 28 days after the second AZD1222 dose. The CDR3 coding sequence is TGTGCCAGCAGAACCATCACGGGGGCCTACGAGCAGTACTTC. This codes for CASRTITGAYEQYF.